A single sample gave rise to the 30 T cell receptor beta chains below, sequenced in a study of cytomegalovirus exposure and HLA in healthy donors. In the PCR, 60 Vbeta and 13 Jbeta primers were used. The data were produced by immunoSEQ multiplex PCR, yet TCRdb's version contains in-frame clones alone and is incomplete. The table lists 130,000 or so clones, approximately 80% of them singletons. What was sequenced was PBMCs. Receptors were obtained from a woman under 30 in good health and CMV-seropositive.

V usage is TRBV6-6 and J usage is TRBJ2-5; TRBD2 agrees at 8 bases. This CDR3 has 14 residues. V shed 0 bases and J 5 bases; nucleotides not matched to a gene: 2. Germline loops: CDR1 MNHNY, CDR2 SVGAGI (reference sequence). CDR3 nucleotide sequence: TGTGCCAGCAGTTACTCGTCTAGCGGGGAGACCCAGTACTTC. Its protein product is CASSYSSSGETQYF.

The CDR3 spells CASSTRDTRYNEQFF. CDR3 bases: TGTGCCAGCAGCACCCGGGACACCAGGTACAATGAGCAGTTCTTC. The gene calls are TRBV11-1 and TRBJ2-1, with D possibly matching TRBD1 (6 bases). Trimming cost V 5 bases and J 4 bases, with 15 bases left between them. Germline V gene lookup returns CDR1 SGHAT and CDR2 FQDESV (reference sequence). The CDR3 totals 15 residues.

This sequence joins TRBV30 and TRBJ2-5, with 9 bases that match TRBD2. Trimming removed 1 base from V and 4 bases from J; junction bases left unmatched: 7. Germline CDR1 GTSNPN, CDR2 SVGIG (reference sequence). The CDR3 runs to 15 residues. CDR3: CAWSEIAGVGETQYF. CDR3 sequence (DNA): TGTGCCTGGAGTGAGATAGCGGGGGTAGGAGAGACCCAGTACTTC.

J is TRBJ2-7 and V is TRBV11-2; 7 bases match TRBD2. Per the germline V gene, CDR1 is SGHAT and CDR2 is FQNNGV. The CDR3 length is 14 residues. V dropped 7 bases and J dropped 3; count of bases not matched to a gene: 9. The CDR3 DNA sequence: TGTGCCAGCACCATGCACGGGGACTACTACGAGCAGTACTTC. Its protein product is CASTMHGDYYEQYF.

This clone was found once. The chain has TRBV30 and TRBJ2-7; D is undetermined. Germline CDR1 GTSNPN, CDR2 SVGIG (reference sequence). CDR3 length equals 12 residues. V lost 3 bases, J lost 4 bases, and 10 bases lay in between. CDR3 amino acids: CAWRERSYEQYF. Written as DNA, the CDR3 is TGTGCCTGGAGGGAAAGGAGTTACGAGCAGTACTTC.

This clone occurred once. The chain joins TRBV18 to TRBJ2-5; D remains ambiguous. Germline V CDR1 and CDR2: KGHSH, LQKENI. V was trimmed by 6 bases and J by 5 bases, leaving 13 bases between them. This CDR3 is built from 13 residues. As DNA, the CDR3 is TGTGCCAGCTCTCCCGGGTTGTCGGAGACCCAGTACTTC. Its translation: CASSPGLSETQYF.

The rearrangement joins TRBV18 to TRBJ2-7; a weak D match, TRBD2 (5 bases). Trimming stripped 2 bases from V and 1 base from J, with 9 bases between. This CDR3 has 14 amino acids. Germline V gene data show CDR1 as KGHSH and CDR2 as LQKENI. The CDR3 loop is CASSPRTSSYEQYF. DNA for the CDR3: TGTGCCAGCTCACCAAGGACTTCTTCCTACGAGCAGTACTTC.

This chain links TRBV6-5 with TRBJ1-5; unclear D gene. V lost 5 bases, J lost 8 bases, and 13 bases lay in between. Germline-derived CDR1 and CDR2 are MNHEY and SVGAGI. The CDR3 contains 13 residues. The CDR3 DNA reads TGTGCCAGCAGTGAAGATGGAGCGAAGCCCCAGCATTTT. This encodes CASSEDGAKPQHF.

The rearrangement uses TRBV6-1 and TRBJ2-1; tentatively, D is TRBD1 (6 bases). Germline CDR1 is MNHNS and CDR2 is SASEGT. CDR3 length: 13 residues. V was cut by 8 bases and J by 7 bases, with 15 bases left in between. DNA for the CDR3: TGTGCCAGCGGCCTTTCAGGGGCTAATGAGCAGTTCTTC. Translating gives CASGLSGANEQFF.

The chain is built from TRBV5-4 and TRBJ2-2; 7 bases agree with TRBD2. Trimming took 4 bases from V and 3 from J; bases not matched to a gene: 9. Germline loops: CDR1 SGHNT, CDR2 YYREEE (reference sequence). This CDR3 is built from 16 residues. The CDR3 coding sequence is TGTGCCAGCAGCCCCTTGAGCGGGGAGTACACCGGGGAGCTGTTTTTT. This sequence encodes CASSPLSGEYTGELFF.

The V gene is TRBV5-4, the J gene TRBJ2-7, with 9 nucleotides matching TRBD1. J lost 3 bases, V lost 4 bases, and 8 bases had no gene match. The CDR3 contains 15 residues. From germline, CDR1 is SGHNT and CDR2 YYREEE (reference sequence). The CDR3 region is CASSVKQGAIYEQYF. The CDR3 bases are TGTGCCAGCAGCGTGAAACAGGGGGCTATCTACGAGCAGTACTTC. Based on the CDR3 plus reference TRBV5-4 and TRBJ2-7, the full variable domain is ETGVTQSPTHLIKTRGQQVTLRCSSQSGHNTVSWYQQALGQGPQFIFQYYREEENGRGNFPPRFSGLQFPNYSSELNVNALELDDSALYLCASSVKQGAIYEQYFGPGTRLTVT.

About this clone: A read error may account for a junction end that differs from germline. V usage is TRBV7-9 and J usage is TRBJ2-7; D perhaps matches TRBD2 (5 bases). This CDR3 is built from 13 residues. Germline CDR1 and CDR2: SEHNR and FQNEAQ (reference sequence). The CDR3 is CSSSPVGRGEQYF. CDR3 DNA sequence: TGTTCCAGCAGCCCCGTTGGGCGAGGGGAGCAGTACTTC.

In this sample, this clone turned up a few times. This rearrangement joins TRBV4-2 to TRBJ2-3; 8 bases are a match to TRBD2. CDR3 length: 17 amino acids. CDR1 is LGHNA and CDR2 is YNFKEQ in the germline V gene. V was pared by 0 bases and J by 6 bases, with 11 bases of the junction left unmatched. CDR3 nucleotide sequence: TGTGCCAGCAGCCAAGATAGGTCGGGGGGGCCGGCGGATACGCAGTATTTT. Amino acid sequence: CASSQDRSGGPADTQYF.

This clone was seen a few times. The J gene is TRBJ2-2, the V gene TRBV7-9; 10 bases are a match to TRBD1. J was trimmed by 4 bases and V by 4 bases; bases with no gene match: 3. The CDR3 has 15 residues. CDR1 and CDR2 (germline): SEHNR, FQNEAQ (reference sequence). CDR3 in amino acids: CASSSGQGSTGELFF. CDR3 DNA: TGTGCCAGCAGCTCGGGACAGGGGAGCACCGGGGAGCTGTTTTTT.

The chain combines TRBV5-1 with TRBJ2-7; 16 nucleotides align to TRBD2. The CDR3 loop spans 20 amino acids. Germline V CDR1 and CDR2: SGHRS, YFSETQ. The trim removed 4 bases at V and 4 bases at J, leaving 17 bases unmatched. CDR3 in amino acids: CASSPGAGTSGGARGYEQYF. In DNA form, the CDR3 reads TGCGCCAGCAGCCCAGGAGCCGGGACTAGCGGGGGGGCCCGGGGTTACGAGCAGTACTTC.

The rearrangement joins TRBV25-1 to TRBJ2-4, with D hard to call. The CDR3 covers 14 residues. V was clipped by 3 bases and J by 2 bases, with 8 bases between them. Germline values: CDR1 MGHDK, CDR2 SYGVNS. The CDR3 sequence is CASSEGSPKNIQYF. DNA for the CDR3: TGTGCCAGCAGTGAGGGCAGCCCCAAAAACATTCAGTACTTC.

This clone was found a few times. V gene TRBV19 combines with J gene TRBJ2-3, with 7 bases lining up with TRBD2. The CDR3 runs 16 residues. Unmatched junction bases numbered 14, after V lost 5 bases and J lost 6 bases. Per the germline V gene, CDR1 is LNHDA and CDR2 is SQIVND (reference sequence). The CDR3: CASSAQLAKVVDTQYF. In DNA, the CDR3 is TGTGCCAGTAGTGCTCAACTAGCGAAGGTCGTTGATACGCAGTATTTT.

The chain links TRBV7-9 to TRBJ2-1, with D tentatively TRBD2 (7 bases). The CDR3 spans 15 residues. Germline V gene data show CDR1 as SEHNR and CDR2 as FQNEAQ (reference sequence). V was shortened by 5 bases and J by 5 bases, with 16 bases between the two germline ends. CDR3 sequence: CASSLRGGGNNEQFF. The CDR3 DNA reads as TGTGCCAGCAGCCTCCGAGGGGGGGGGAACAATGAGCAGTTCTTC.

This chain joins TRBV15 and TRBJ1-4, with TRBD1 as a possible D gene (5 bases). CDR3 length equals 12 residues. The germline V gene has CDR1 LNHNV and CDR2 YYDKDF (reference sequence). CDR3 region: CASDRDNEKLFF. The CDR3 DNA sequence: TGTGCGAGCGACAGAGATAATGAAAAACTGTTTTTT.

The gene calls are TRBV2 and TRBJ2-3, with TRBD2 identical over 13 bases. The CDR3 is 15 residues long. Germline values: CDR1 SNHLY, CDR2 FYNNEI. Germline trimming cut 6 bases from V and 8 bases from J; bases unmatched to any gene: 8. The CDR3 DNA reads TGTGCCAGCAGCCCAGGACTAGCGGGGGTTATTACGCAGTATTTT. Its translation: CASSPGLAGVITQYF.

This CDR3 is CASSEPGQDQRAYEKLFF. CDR3 sequence (DNA): TGTGCCAGCAGCGAGCCGGGACAGGACCAAAGGGCATATGAAAAACTGTTTTTT. This rearrangement joins TRBV9 to TRBJ1-4, with 8 bases aligning to TRBD1. After removal of 3 bases from V and 6 bases from J, the junction contained 16 bases not matched to a gene. The CDR3 spans 18 residues. Germline CDR1 is SGDLS and CDR2 is YYNGEE.

The DNA for the CDR3 is TGTGCCAGTAGTATAGGGGTAGCGGGGGGCGAAGAGACCCAGTACTTC. Encoded protein: CASSIGVAGGEETQYF. This chain connects TRBV19 to TRBJ2-5, with 10 bases that match TRBD2. This CDR3 has 16 amino acids. V was pared by 1 base and J by 3 bases, with 5 bases of the junction left unmatched. CDR1 is LNHDA, CDR2 SQIVND, per germline (reference sequence).

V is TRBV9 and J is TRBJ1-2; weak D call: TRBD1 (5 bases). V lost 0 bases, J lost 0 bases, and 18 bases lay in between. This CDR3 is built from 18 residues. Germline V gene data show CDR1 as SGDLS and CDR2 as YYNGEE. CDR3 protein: CASSVGQIGLVANYGYTF. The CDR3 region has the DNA TGTGCCAGCAGCGTAGGACAGATCGGTCTAGTAGCTAACTATGGCTACACCTTC.

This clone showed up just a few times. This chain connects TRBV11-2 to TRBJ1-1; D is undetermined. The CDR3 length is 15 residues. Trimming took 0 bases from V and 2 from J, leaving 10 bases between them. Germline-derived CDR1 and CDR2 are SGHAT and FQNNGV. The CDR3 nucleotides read TGTGCCAGCAGCTTAGAGGTGATCGGTAACACTGAAGCTTTCTTT. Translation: CASSLEVIGNTEAFF.

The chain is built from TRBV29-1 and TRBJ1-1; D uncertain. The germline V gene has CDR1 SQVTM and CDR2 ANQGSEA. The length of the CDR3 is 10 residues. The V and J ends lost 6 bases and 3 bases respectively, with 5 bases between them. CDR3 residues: CSVADTEAFF. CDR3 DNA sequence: TGCAGCGTCGCGGACACTGAAGCTTTCTTT.

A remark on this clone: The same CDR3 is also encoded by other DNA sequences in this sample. The DNA of the CDR3 is TGTGCCATCAGTGATAGGAGCGATACGCAGTATTTT. Protein: CAISDRSDTQYF. This chain connects TRBV10-3 to TRBJ2-3, with D uncertain. This CDR3 is 12 amino acids long. V gave up 3 bases and J gave up 6 bases, with 7 bases separating them. The germline V gene has CDR1 ENHRY and CDR2 SYGVKD.

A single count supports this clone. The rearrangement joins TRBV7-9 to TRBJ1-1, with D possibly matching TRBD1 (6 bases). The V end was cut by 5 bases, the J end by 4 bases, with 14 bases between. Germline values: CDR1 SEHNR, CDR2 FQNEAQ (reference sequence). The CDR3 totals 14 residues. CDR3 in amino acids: CASSPTGRVTEAFF. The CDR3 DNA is TGTGCCAGCAGCCCGACAGGCCGAGTCACTGAAGCTTTCTTT.

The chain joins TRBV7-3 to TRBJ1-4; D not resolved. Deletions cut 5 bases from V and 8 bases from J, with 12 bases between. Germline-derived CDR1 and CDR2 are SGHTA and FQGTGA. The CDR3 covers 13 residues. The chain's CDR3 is CASSILPGEKLFF. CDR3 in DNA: TGTGCCAGCAGCATTCTCCCGGGGGAAAAACTGTTTTTT.

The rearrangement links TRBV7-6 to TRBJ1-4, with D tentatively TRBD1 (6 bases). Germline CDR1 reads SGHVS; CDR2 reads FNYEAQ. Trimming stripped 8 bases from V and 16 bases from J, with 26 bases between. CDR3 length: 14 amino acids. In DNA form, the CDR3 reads TGTGCCAGCGAAGGGGGAGTGGCGCTCACCCTCGGGTTTTTT. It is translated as CASEGGVALTLGFF.

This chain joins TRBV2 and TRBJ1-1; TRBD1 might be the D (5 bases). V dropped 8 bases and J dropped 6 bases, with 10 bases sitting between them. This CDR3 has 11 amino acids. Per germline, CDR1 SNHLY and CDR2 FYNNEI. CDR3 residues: CASSRQSEAFF. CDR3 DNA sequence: TGTGCCAGCTCCCGACAGTCTGAAGCTTTCTTT. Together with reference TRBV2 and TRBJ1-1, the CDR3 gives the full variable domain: EPEVTQTPSHQVTQMGQEVILRCVPISNHLYFYWYRQILGQKVEFLVSFYNNEISEKSEIFDDQFSVERPDGSNFTLKIRSTKLEDSAMYFCASSRQSEAFFGQGTRLTVV.